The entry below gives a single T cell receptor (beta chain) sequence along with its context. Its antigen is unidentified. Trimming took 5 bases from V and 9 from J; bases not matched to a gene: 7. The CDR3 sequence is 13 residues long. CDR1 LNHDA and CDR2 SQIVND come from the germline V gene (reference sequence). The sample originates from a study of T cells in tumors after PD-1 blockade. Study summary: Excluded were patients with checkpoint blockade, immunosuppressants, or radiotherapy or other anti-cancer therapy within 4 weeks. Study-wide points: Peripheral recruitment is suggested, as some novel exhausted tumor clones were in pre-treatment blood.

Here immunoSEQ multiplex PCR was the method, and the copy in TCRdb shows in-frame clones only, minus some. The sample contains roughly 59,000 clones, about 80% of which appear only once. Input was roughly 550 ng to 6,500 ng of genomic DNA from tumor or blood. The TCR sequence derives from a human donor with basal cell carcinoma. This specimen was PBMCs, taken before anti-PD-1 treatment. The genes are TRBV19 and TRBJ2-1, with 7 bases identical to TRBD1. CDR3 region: CASSDPTGTEQFF. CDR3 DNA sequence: TGTGCCAGTAGTGACCCGACAGGGACTGAGCAGTTCTTC.